This T cell receptor (beta chain) was sequenced during a study of CD8 T cells in ankylosing spondylitis. Trimming shortened V by 4 bases and J by 4 bases, and 18 bases separated the two germline ends. CDR1 and CDR2 (germline): SGHRS, YFSETQ. The CDR3 sequence is 15 residues long. Findings and limits, study-wide: Earlier reports found some motif variants in synovial fluid and blood in reactive arthritis. Disease-linked clones displayed a CD8+ phenotype and appeared relatively rarely in peripheral blood. The clones that were linked to disease were reported to be significantly enriched in matched synovial fluid samples from ankylosing spondylitis patients. Seemingly distinctive of ankylosing spondylitis blood was a TCR beta motif formed by eight highly homologous variants.

Turning to this clonotype: The target antigen is unknown.

In making TCR beta libraries, quantitative 5'-RACE with molecular barcodes was used. One entry per CDR3 protein, called by TCRdb with MiXCR from the 5' RACE reads. The sample has around 140,000 distinct CDR3 sequences; 15% to 20% are singletons. This clonotype originated in a male donor with ankylosing spondylitis. This rearrangement joins TRBV5-1 to TRBJ2-7, with a possible D match to TRBD1 (6 bases). Sequenced sample: blood, either unsorted or a sorted T cell fraction (not recorded which). The CDR3 is CASSPVPDSLYEQYF. CDR3 nucleotides: TGCGCCAGCAGCCCGGTTCCGGACAGTCTATACGAGCAGTACTTC. Full variable domain (remainder filled in from reference TRBV5-1 and TRBJ2-7): KAGVTQTPRYLIKTRGQQVTLSCSPISGHRSVSWYQQTPGQGLQFLFEYFSETQRNKGNFPGRFSGRQFSNSRSEMNVSTLELGDSALYLCASSPVPDSLYEQYFGPGTRLTVT.